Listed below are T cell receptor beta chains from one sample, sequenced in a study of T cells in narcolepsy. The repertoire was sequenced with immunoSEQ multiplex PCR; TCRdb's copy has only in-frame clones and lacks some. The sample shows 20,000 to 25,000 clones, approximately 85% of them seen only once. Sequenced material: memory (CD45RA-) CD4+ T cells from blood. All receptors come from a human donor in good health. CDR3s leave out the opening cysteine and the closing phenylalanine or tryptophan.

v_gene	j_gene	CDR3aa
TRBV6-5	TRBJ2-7	ASRVLEGGYEQY
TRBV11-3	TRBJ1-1	ASSLGFGGNTEAF
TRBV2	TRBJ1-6	ASSSGQYNSPLH
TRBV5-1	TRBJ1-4	ASSFRAPNEKLF
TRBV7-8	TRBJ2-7	ASSSSGLAYEQY
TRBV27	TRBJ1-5	ASNGGRNQPQH
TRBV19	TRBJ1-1	ASFGLGRLNTEAF
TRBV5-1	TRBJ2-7	ASRPGTAVYEQY
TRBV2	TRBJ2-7	ASSQLAGRDEQY
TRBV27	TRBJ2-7	ATIPPGGDSYEQY
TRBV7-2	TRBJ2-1	ASSSQTSGSNEQF
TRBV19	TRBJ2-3	ASRTGKSPDTQY
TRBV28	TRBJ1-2	ASSLSYGYT
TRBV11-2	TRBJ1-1	ASSRLSRANTEAF
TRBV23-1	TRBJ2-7	ASSRNREVRAYEQY
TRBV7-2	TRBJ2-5	ASSRGLAGRREETQY
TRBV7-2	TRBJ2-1	ASRGLAGVNEQF
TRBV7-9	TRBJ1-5	ASSLGQGRDQPQH
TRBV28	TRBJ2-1	ASGVRNEQF
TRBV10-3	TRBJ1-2	AISESGGQNYGYT
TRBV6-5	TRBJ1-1	ASSDTLRHTEAF
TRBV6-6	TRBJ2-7	ASSYQTDYEQY
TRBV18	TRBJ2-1	ASSPRTSGTNEQF